The entry below describes one T cell receptor (beta chain). This sample is part of a study of control samples from healthy donors and cancer patients. The J segment lost 0 bases and the V segment lost 11 bases, leaving 3 bases of the junction unmatched. This CDR3 comprises 13 residues. Germline CDR1 reads ENHRY; CDR2 reads SYGVKD. Clones were sequenced by immunoSEQ multiplex PCR, and TCRdb holds only the in-frame ones, with some missing. The table shows roughly 55,000 clones, with 88% occurring only once. This sequence originates from a man in his fifties in good health. The sample was blood. The genes are TRBV10-3 and TRBJ2-3; 9 positions agree with TRBD1. In nucleotides, the CDR3 is TGTGCCTCAGGGACAGGGAGCACAGATACGCAGTATTTT. It translates to CASGTGSTDTQYF.